These 25 T cell receptor beta chains were sequenced from one sample in a study of beta chain features in type 1 diabetes. Study outcomes and limitations: Type 1 diabetes patients had moderately but significantly shorter TCRB CDR3s in all four CD4+ subsets.

These receptors' targets are unknown. The study reverse transcribed the entire isolated RNA, so it sequenced expressed TCRB transcripts. TCRdb keeps only in-frame clones here, not all; method: immunoSEQ multiplex PCR. This table holds about 650,000 clones, around 12% found once. Specimen: naive CD4+ T cells from blood. The receptors derive from a man younger than 40 with type 1 diabetes.

This clone occurred a few times. The chain employs TRBV28 and TRBJ1-5, with TRBD1 identical over 8 bases. With 5 bases clipped from V and 2 bases from J, the junction kept 14 bases outside the gene matches. This CDR3 contains 18 residues. Germline V gives CDR1 MDHEN, CDR2 SYDVKM. As DNA, the CDR3 is TGTGCCAGCAGTCGATACCTCCCGCGACAGGGGCGCAATCAGCCCCAGCATTTT. This encodes CASSRYLPRQGRNQPQHF. Looking up the rest from reference TRBV28 and TRBJ1-5 gives the full variable domain: DVKVTQSSRYLVKRTGEKVFLECVQDMDHENMFWYRQDPGLGLRLIYFSYDVKMKEKGDIPEGYSVSREKKERFSLILESASTNQTSMYLCASSRYLPRQGRNQPQHFGDGTRLSIL.

The CDR3 reads CASSLFGLAEQYF. The CDR3 DNA reads TGTGCCAGCAGTTTATTTGGGTTGGCCGAGCAGTACTTC. This chain joins TRBV27 and TRBJ2-7; D remains ambiguous. The V gene's germline CDR1 is MNHEY and CDR2 SMNVEV (reference sequence). The CDR3 length is 13 residues. V lost 1 base to trimming and J lost 6 bases, with 10 bases between them.

The genes are TRBV18 and TRBJ2-3, with 9 bases matching TRBD2. The trim removed 1 base at V and 2 bases at J, leaving 7 bases unmatched. The CDR3 consists of 17 residues. Germline V gene lookup returns CDR1 KGHSH and CDR2 LQKENI. The CDR3 DNA follows: TGTGCCAGCTCACCACTGTCTAGCGGGGCCCTCACAGATACGCAGTATTTT. Protein: CASSPLSSGALTDTQYF. Based on the CDR3 plus reference TRBV18 and TRBJ2-3, the full variable domain is NAGVMQNPRHLVRRRGQEARLRCSPMKGHSHVYWYRQLPEEGLKFMVYLQKENIIDESGMPKERFSAEFPKEGPSILRIQQVVRGDSAAYFCASSPLSSGALTDTQYFGPGTRLTVL.

This clone was detected only a few times. V and J are TRBV7-9 and TRBJ2-7; TRBD2 aligns across 9 bases. The CDR3 spans 16 residues. The trim removed 6 bases at V and 0 bases at J, leaving 9 bases unmatched. Germline V gene data show CDR1 as SEHNR and CDR2 as FQNEAQ (reference sequence). CDR3 region: CASSKGLAGSSYEQYF. Here the CDR3 DNA reads TGTGCCAGCAGTAAGGGGCTAGCGGGGAGCTCCTACGAGCAGTACTTC.

This chain uses TRBV4-3 with TRBJ1-1, with a possible D match to TRBD1 (5 bases). This CDR3 is built from 15 residues. The germline V and J ends were trimmed by 4 bases and 0 bases, with 12 bases remaining between them. Germline V gene data show CDR1 as LGHNA and CDR2 as YSLEER. CDR3 loop: CASSPLGDMNTEAFF. CDR3 in DNA: TGCGCCAGCAGCCCCTTGGGGGATATGAACACTGAAGCTTTCTTT.

The chain combines TRBV6-5 with TRBJ2-7, with 12 bases matching TRBD2. From germline, CDR1 is MNHEY and CDR2 SVGAGI. This CDR3 is built from 16 residues. The ends lost 4 bases at V and 3 bases at J; junction bases unmatched: 7. CDR3 in DNA: TGTGCCAGCAGTTCCCCTAGCGGGGGGGCTATCTACGAGCAGTACTTC. It codes for CASSSPSGGAIYEQYF.

This rearrangement joins TRBV4-2 to TRBJ2-3; D remains unclear. Trimming stripped 4 bases from V and 2 bases from J, with 7 bases between. The CDR3 is made up of 13 amino acids. Germline loops: CDR1 LGHNA, CDR2 YNFKEQ. CDR3 nucleotides: TGTGCCAGCAGCCCACCCAACACAGATACGCAGTATTTT. Amino acids: CASSPPNTDTQYF.

This clone has just a few counts. This chain connects TRBV4-1 to TRBJ2-1, with TRBD1 matching 7 bases. V lost 4 bases, J lost 2 bases, and 5 bases stayed unmatched. Germline V gives CDR1 MGHRA, CDR2 YSYEKL. The CDR3 sequence is 15 residues long. DNA for the CDR3: TGCGCCAGCAGCCTTGGGACAGAAACCTACAATGAGCAGTTCTTC. It encodes CASSLGTETYNEQFF.

The sample holds a few counts of this clone. V and J are TRBV14 and TRBJ2-4, with a tentative D call TRBD2 (6 bases). V lost 4 bases and J 0 bases, leaving 13 bases between the germline ends. The CDR3 has 16 residues. Germline CDR1 SGHDN, CDR2 FVKESK. The CDR3 region is CASSRGTPLAKNIQYF. DNA of the CDR3: TGTGCCAGCAGCCGTGGGACTCCCCTAGCCAAAAACATTCAGTACTTC.

This clone has only a few counts. The V call is TRBV5-1, the J call TRBJ1-1; D is possibly TRBD1 (5 bases). V was pared by 4 bases and J by 1 base, with 20 bases between. This CDR3 comprises 17 residues. Germline CDR1 SGHRS, CDR2 YFSETQ. CDR3 in amino acids: CASSIGVDRISNTEAFF. CDR3 DNA: TGCGCCAGCAGCATTGGGGTTGACAGAATCTCGAACACTGAAGCTTTCTTT.

This clone was seen only a few times. The chain uses TRBV5-6 and TRBJ2-5; 7 nucleotides agree with TRBD1. Germline loops: CDR1 SGHDT, CDR2 YYEEEE. The ends lost 3 bases at V and 1 base at J; junction bases unmatched: 6. CDR3 length: 15 amino acids. Written as DNA, the CDR3 is TGTGCCAGCAGCTATCGACAGGGCCTCCAAGAGACCCAGTACTTC. As protein: CASSYRQGLQETQYF.

This clone has just a few counts. The CDR3 spells CASSGTGQGTDTQYF. The CDR3 DNA sequence: TGTGCCAGCAGCGGGACGGGACAGGGAACAGATACGCAGTATTTT. The chain recombines TRBV7-3 with TRBJ2-3, with TRBD1 matching 9 bases. CDR1 and CDR2 (germline): SGHTA, FQGTGA. This CDR3 contains 15 residues. The ends lost 5 bases at V and 3 bases at J; junction bases unmatched: 6.

The chain couples TRBV7-2 to TRBJ2-1; the match to TRBD2 covers 7 bases. Looked up from germline, CDR1 is SGHTA and CDR2 is FQGNSA. CDR3 size: 15 residues. V lost 5 bases to trimming and J lost 8 bases; unmatched junction nucleotides: 12. The CDR3 is CASSPPSGSYDEQFF. The DNA of the CDR3 is TGTGCCAGCAGCCCCCCTAGCGGATCTTACGATGAGCAGTTCTTC. The whole variable domain, filled in from reference TRBV7-2 and TRBJ2-1, reads GAGVSQSPSNKVTEKGKDVELRCDPISGHTALYWYRQSLGQGLEFLIYFQGNSAPDKSGLPSDRFSAERTGGSVSTLTIQRTQQEDSAVYLCASSPPSGSYDEQFFGPGTRLTVL.

Written as DNA, the CDR3 is TGTGCCAGTAGTATGCTCCGATCGCCCCAGCATTTT. It yields the protein CASSMLRSPQHF. The rearrangement joins TRBV19 to TRBJ1-5, with D unresolved. The CDR3 spans 12 residues. Germline CDR1 and CDR2: LNHDA and SQIVND (reference sequence). With 3 bases removed from V and 9 bases from J, the gap between germline ends came to 9 bases.

The genes are TRBV18 and TRBJ2-7, with D hard to call. Looked up from germline, CDR1 is KGHSH and CDR2 is LQKENI. This CDR3 spans 14 amino acids. Trimming shortened V by 1 base and J by 4 bases, and 11 bases separated the two germline ends. CDR3 in amino acids: CASSPQGLRYEQYF. The CDR3 coding sequence is TGTGCCAGCTCACCACAGGGCCTAAGGTACGAGCAGTACTTC.

This clone appeared a few times. The rearrangement links TRBV12-5 to TRBJ1-2, with TRBD1 matching 8 bases. Germline V gene lookup returns CDR1 LGHNT and CDR2 FRNRAP. The ends lost 1 base at V and 2 bases at J; junction bases unmatched: 0. The CDR3 is 14 residues long. CDR3 nucleotides: TGTGCTAGTGGTTTGGCAGGGGGCAACTATGGCTACACCTTC. This sequence encodes CASGLAGGNYGYTF.

The rearrangement joins TRBV7-3 to TRBJ2-3, with D possibly matching TRBD2 (5 bases). Germline values: CDR1 SGHTA, CDR2 FQGTGA. This CDR3 has 14 residues. V was cut by 2 bases and J by 4 bases, with 10 bases left in between. In nucleotides, the CDR3 is TGTGCCAGCAGCTTAGACGGGAACCCAGATACGCAGTATTTT. Translation: CASSLDGNPDTQYF.

The chain carries TRBV29-1 and TRBJ2-3, with TRBD1 matching 8 bases. Trimming took 6 bases from V and 5 from J; bases not matched to a gene: 7. Germline CDR1 SQVTM, CDR2 ANQGSEA. This CDR3 is built from 13 residues. The CDR3 region has the DNA TGCAGCGTCCTTGGACAGGGATTAGATACGCAGTATTTT. It translates to CSVLGQGLDTQYF.

This clone appeared a few times. V is TRBV6-5 and J is TRBJ2-2, with 8 bases lining up with TRBD1. CDR1 and CDR2 from the germline V gene are MNHEY and SVGAGI. The trim removed 6 bases at V and 4 bases at J, leaving 4 bases unmatched. The CDR3 consists of 14 residues. The CDR3 region has the DNA TGTGCCAGCAGGCTTACAGGGGGCACCGGGGAGCTGTTTTTT. It yields the protein CASRLTGGTGELFF.

The table lists this clone with a few counts. The V gene is TRBV13, the J gene TRBJ2-7; 9 bases fit TRBD2. CDR1 is PRHDT, CDR2 FYEKMQ, per germline (reference sequence). Losses at the gene ends were 5 bases for V and 3 bases for J; bases not matched to a gene: 14. There are 17 residues in the CDR3. Here the CDR3 DNA reads TGTGCCAGCAGCCATACTAATAGCGGGGGACCCCGCTACGAGCAGTACTTC. Translation: CASSHTNSGGPRYEQYF.

This clone was counted a few times. The chain combines TRBV4-2 with TRBJ2-2, with TRBD2 identical over 11 bases. This CDR3 region has 17 residues. The V gene end was trimmed by 1 base and the J gene end by 2 bases; junction bases not matched to a gene: 3. Germline V lookup: CDR1 LGHNA, CDR2 YNFKEQ. The CDR3 nucleotides are TGTGCCAGCAGCCAAGGAGGGACTAGCGGAAACACCGGGGAGCTGTTTTTT. Its translation: CASSQGGTSGNTGELFF.

This clone was seen a handful of times. The chain combines TRBV21-1 with TRBJ2-4; the table's D call TRBD1 went unverified against the DNA. TRBV21-1 is listed as a pseudogene. The CDR3 has 13 amino acids. The CDR3 bases are TGCGACAGTACGCGGTTAGCCAAAAACATTCAGTACTTC. This encodes CDSTRLAKNIQYF.

This clone has a handful of counts. The rearrangement links TRBV9 to TRBJ2-1; 12 bases agree with TRBD2. The junction had 3 bases not matched to a gene; V was cut back by 0 bases and J by 5 bases. CDR3 length equals 16 residues. CDR1 is SGDLS and CDR2 is YYNGEE in the germline V gene. This CDR3 reads CASSVAPSGGDNEQFF. For the CDR3, the DNA is TGTGCCAGCAGCGTAGCTCCTAGCGGGGGGGACAATGAGCAGTTCTTC.

V usage is TRBV5-1 and J usage is TRBJ2-2, with 8 bases lining up with TRBD1. V lost 4 bases, J lost 6 bases, and 5 bases stayed unmatched. The length of the CDR3 is 14 residues. Germline V gene lookup returns CDR1 SGHRS and CDR2 YFSETQ. In nucleotides, the CDR3 is TGCGCCAGCAGCATCGGACAGGGTCCCGGGGAGCTGTTTTTT. Its translation: CASSIGQGPGELFF. Full variable domain (outside the CDR3, taken from reference TRBV5-1 and TRBJ2-2): KAGVTQTPRYLIKTRGQQVTLSCSPISGHRSVSWYQQTPGQGLQFLFEYFSETQRNKGNFPGRFSGRQFSNSRSEMNVSTLELGDSALYLCASSIGQGPGELFFGEGSRLTVL.

This sequence joins TRBV6-6 and TRBJ2-3; weak D call: TRBD2 (5 bases). Germline V gene lookup returns CDR1 MNHNY and CDR2 SVGAGI (reference sequence). V lost 0 bases to trimming and J lost 6 bases, with 10 bases between them. This CDR3 is 14 amino acids long. The CDR3, as DNA: TGTGCCAGCAGTTACTCGCTTACGGGGGATACGCAGTATTTT. Translation gives CASSYSLTGDTQYF.